This T cell receptor (beta chain) was found in a study of T cell repertoires in cytomegalovirus infection. The wider study: Through public TCR beta signatures, both CMV infection and matching HLA type were indicated.

The CDR3 is 12 amino acids. CDR1 SGHAT and CDR2 FQDESV come from the germline V gene (reference sequence). V was pared by 10 bases and J by 5 bases, with 14 bases between. As to this clonotype: Its antigen is as yet unknown. Being one base from a much bigger clone, this may be a read error.

From the reads, TCRdb called clonotypes with MiXCR, one entry per CDR3 protein. This table has hundreds of thousands of distinct CDR3 sequences, 24% appearing once. Study results and limitations: Clonotypes of TCR beta that were HLA-C-restricted and CMV-specific dominated the ex vivo response. Cumulative public TCR beta family frequency identified carriers of CMV plus the relevant HLA.

The receptor was isolated from a human donor in good health (CMV status not recorded). Some clones in this sample may be carry-over from other donors' samples. Sequenced material: CD8+ T cells from PBMCs. The genes are TRBV11-1 and TRBJ1-2; no reliable D call. CDR3 coding DNA: TGTGCCAACAAAACAGCTGCGTATGGCTACACCTTC. Translating gives CANKTAAYGYTF.